The present T cell receptor beta chain was sequenced within a study of early T cells in non-severe SARS-CoV-2 infection. Whole-study context: With bulk RNA from unsorted whole blood as input, sequencing yielded unpaired chains.

This clonotype showed up just a few times. The antigen is unknown. Individually, cDNA molecules had unique molecular identifiers attached to them. TCRdb re-derived calls from the 5' RACE reads in MiXCR, one entry per CDR3 protein. This repertoire shows under 65,000 distinct CDR3 sequences, around 13% found once; its top ten account for more than 1.1%. V shed 1 base and J shed 1 base, with 10 bases lying between them. CDR1 and CDR2 (germline): GTSNPN, SVGIG (reference sequence). The CDR3 covers 14 residues. General observations from the study: Database matching using VDJdb favored anti-spike CD8 responses, with private and CD4 specificities left missing.

The chain employs TRBV30 and TRBJ1-1, with D perhaps TRBD1 (5 bases). The TCR was taken from an adult who was a healthcare worker with PCR-confirmed SARS-CoV-2 infection or an uninfected control (not recorded which). The sequenced material came from whole blood. The CDR3 sequence is CAWSAFGGNTEAFF. Here the CDR3 DNA reads TGTGCCTGGAGTGCTTTCGGGGGGAACACTGAAGCTTTCTTT.